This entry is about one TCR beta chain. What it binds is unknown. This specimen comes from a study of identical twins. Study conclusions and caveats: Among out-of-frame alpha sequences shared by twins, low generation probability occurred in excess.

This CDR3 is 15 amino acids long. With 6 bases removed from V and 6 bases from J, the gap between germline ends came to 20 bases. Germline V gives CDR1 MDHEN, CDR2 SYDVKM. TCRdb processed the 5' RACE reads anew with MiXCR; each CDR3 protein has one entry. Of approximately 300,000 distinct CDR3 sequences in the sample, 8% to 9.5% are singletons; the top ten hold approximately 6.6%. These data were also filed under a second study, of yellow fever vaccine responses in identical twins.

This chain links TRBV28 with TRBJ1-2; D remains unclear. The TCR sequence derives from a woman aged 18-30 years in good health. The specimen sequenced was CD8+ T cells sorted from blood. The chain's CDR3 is CASRVVGSLKDGYTF. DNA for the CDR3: TGTGCCAGCAGAGTAGTGGGCAGTTTGAAGGATGGCTACACCTTC.